This T cell receptor beta chain is drawn from a study of blood T cell repertoires in COVID-19. Study-level background: From the United States, Italy and Spain came samples of acute and convalescent COVID-19. PBMCs, B-cell-depleted T cells, or T cells were the source of the cDNA or gDNA that made up the material.

CDR1 and CDR2 (germline): LNHNV, YYDKDF (reference sequence). The CDR3 runs to 14 residues. V was shortened by 5 bases and J by 5 bases, with 15 bases between the two germline ends. How the authors handled the data: How many nucleated cells were present was estimated from reference gene primer amplification. The table came from immunoSEQ multiplex PCR; TCRdb's copy has only in-frame clones and leaves some out. The V and J calls and clone size come from that table; D and trimming were worked out from the DNA. Among about 95,000 clones listed, about 85% were seen once. Sequencing input: peripheral blood. The chain couples TRBV15 to TRBJ2-5, with D perhaps matching TRBD1 (5 bases). This TCR came from a man older than 75 with active or convalescent COVID-19. As DNA, the CDR3 is TGTGCCACCAGCTCATTCAGGGTCAAGGAGACCCAGTACTTC. It codes for CATSSFRVKETQYF. The whole variable domain, remainder taken from reference TRBV15 and TRBJ2-5, is DAMVIQNPRYQVTQFGKPVTLSCSQTLNHNVMYWYQQKSSQAPKLLFHYYDKDFNNEADTPDNFQSRRPNTSFCFLDIRSPGLGDTAMYLCATSSFRVKETQYFGPGTRLLVL.